The next 23 T cell receptor beta chains were all read from a single sample in a study of vaccination and CD4 T cells after COVID-19. Treatment described: approximately 10-day PBMC culture with coronavirus spike peptide pools or control peptides (ViraFEST assay). Scientists ran DNA taken from cultured CD4+ T cells through the Oncomine TCR Beta short-read assay for sequencing. TCRdb passed the PCR reads through MiXCR, listing each CDR3 protein once. The sample carries 15,000 to 20,000 distinct CDR3 sequences, approximately 48% recorded once. The antigens of these receptors remain unknown. The specimen was CD4+ T cells from blood, cultured in vitro, collected after SARS-CoV-2 vaccination. These receptors came from a human donor who had recovered from COVID-19.

The genes are TRBV30 and TRBJ1-6; 7 bases map to TRBD1. Germline CDR1 reads GTSNPN; CDR2 reads SVGIG (reference sequence). V shed 5 bases, J shed 6 bases, and the junction held 4 bases outside the gene matches. The CDR3 has 13 residues. The CDR3 nucleotides read TGTGCCTGGCGGGGACAGATTAATTCACCCCTCCACTTT. Amino acids: CAWRGQINSPLHF.

The gene calls are TRBV5-1 and TRBJ1-1, with 11 bases identical to TRBD1. CDR1 is SGHRS and CDR2 is YFSETQ in the germline V gene. Trimming at V came to 0 bases and at J to 7 bases, leaving 11 bases not matched to a gene. This CDR3 has 17 amino acids. The CDR3 DNA reads as TGCGCCAGCAGCTTGGCCCGTACCGGACAGGGGGCTGGTGAAGCTTTCTTT. Protein: CASSLARTGQGAGEAFF. Combining the CDR3 with reference TRBV5-1 and TRBJ1-1 gives the whole variable domain KAGVTQTPRYLIKTRGQQVTLSCSPISGHRSVSWYQQTPGQGLQFLFEYFSETQRNKGNFPGRFSGRQFSNSRSEMNVSTLELGDSALYLCASSLARTGQGAGEAFFGQGTRLTVV.

V and J are TRBV27 and TRBJ2-7; 10 bases line up with TRBD1. CDR1 MNHEY and CDR2 SMNVEV come from the germline V gene (reference sequence). V shed 7 bases and J 3 bases; nucleotides not matched to a gene: 3. CDR3 size: 13 residues. DNA for the CDR3: TGTGCCAGCACCGGGACAGGGGACTACGAGCAGTACTTC. This codes for CASTGTGDYEQYF.

The genes are TRBV6-5 and TRBJ1-1, with TRBD1 identical over 8 bases. Unmatched junction bases numbered 9, after V lost 0 bases and J lost 0 bases. The germline gives CDR1 MNHEY, CDR2 SVGAGI. This CDR3 is built from 18 residues. CDR3 in amino acids: CASSYSSTGQGLNTEAFF. CDR3 sequence (DNA): TGTGCCAGCAGTTACTCGAGTACAGGACAGGGCTTGAACACTGAAGCTTTCTTT.

The genes are TRBV20-1 and TRBJ2-7, with TRBD2 matching 8 bases. CDR1 is DFQATT and CDR2 is SNEGSKA in the germline V gene (reference sequence). V was clipped by 6 bases and J by 7 bases; unmatched bases: 14. This CDR3 has 14 residues. This CDR3 reads CSAGLAGKFDEQYF. The CDR3 DNA is TGCAGTGCGGGATTAGCGGGGAAGTTTGATGAGCAGTACTTC.

The V call is TRBV7-9, the J call TRBJ1-1; D is possibly TRBD1 (5 bases). Germline V gene lookup returns CDR1 SEHNR and CDR2 FQNEAQ (reference sequence). This CDR3 has 11 residues. V was pared by 6 bases and J by 10 bases, with 12 bases between. CDR3 bases: TGTGCCAGCAGTAACCGCGGGGCAGCTTTCTTT. Encoded protein: CASSNRGAAFF.

The chain links TRBV11-3 to TRBJ2-7, with 7 bases fitting TRBD1. With 5 bases clipped from V and 1 base from J, the junction kept 8 bases outside the gene matches. Germline V gene sequence: CDR1 SGHNT, CDR2 YENEEA. This CDR3 has 15 amino acids. The CDR3 sequence is CASSARQGLSYEQYF. The DNA for the CDR3 is TGTGCCAGCAGCGCCCGACAGGGCTTGTCCTACGAGCAGTACTTC.

This clonotype was observed a single time. This chain uses TRBV6-1 with TRBJ2-7; no definite D call. CDR1 and CDR2 from the germline V gene are MNHNS and SASEGT. V was trimmed by 6 bases and J by 6 bases, leaving 9 bases between them. The CDR3 is made up of 11 amino acids. In nucleotides, the CDR3 is TGTGCCAGCAGAAGCCAGTCCGAGCAGTACTTC. Its translation: CASRSQSEQYF.

V gene TRBV11-3 combines with J gene TRBJ2-6; D ambiguous. CDR1 and CDR2 from the germline V gene are SGHNT and YENEEA. This CDR3 region has 17 residues. V was shortened by 1 base and J by 0 bases, with 10 bases between the two germline ends. CDR3 in amino acids: CASSLVRSDSGANVLTF. CDR3 sequence (DNA): TGTGCCAGCAGCTTAGTGAGGAGCGACTCTGGGGCCAACGTCCTGACTTTC.

The chain uses TRBV6-4 and TRBJ1-1, with TRBD1 as a possible D gene (6 bases). Germline V gene lookup returns CDR1 MRHNA and CDR2 SNTAGT. V lost 3 bases and J lost 4, with 9 bases in between. CDR3 length equals 13 residues. The CDR3 DNA reads TGTGCCAGCAGTGAACAGGGTGGCACTGAAGCTTTCTTT. Translating it yields CASSEQGGTEAFF.

This clonotype was observed a few times. The rearrangement links TRBV6-1 to TRBJ1-1, with TRBD1 identical over 7 bases. This CDR3 is 15 amino acids long. V lost 7 bases to trimming and J lost 1 base; unmatched junction nucleotides: 9. From germline, CDR1 is MNHNS and CDR2 SASEGT. CDR3 protein: CASKPGQQTNTEAFF. The CDR3 DNA sequence: TGTGCCAGCAAACCGGGACAGCAAACGAACACTGAAGCTTTCTTT.

The table lists this clonotype with a few counts. This sequence joins TRBV20-1 and TRBJ2-3, with a weak D call TRBD2 (6 bases). V was pared by 2 bases and J by 2 bases, with 8 bases between. The CDR3 runs to 13 residues. From germline, CDR1 is DFQATT and CDR2 SNEGSKA (reference sequence). CDR3 DNA sequence: TGCAGTGCTAGAAGACTAGACACAGATACGCAGTATTTT. Its protein is CSARRLDTDTQYF.

The chain employs TRBV20-1 and TRBJ1-6; D is undetermined. Germline CDR1 and CDR2: DFQATT and SNEGSKA (reference sequence). V was shortened by 6 bases and J by 6 bases, with 21 bases between the two germline ends. This CDR3 comprises 16 residues. The CDR3 reads CSARKESGGLNSPLHF. In DNA form, the CDR3 reads TGCAGTGCGCGGAAGGAGTCCGGAGGGCTTAATTCACCCCTCCACTTT.

The chain is built from TRBV6-1 and TRBJ1-5; possibly TRBD1 for D (5 bases). Germline V gene sequence: CDR1 MNHNS, CDR2 SASEGT. Deletions cut 5 bases from V and 2 bases from J, with 10 bases between. The CDR3 extends over 14 amino acids. The CDR3 sequence is CASSPAGRNQPQHF. DNA of the CDR3: TGTGCCAGCAGTCCGGCAGGGCGCAATCAGCCCCAGCATTTT.

The gene calls are TRBV20-1 and TRBJ2-1; D is perhaps TRBD2 (6 bases). Trimming pared 2 bases from V and 7 bases from J, leaving 12 bases between. The CDR3 is 13 residues long. Germline V gene lookup returns CDR1 DFQATT and CDR2 SNEGSKA (reference sequence). The CDR3 sequence is CSARMGGLNEQFF. The DNA of the CDR3 is TGCAGTGCTAGAATGGGGGGTTTGAATGAGCAGTTCTTC.

The V gene is TRBV19, the J gene TRBJ2-1; D gene uncertain. Per germline, CDR1 LNHDA and CDR2 SQIVND (reference sequence). With 7 bases removed from V and 0 bases from J, the gap between germline ends came to 13 bases. This CDR3 has 15 residues. In DNA form, the CDR3 reads TGTGCCAGTACCCCGGACCGGAGCTCCTACAATGAGCAGTTCTTC. Residues: CASTPDRSSYNEQFF.

This chain links TRBV7-2 with TRBJ1-1; 8 bases align to TRBD1. Germline-derived CDR1 and CDR2 are SGHTA and FQGNSA. J lost 10 bases, V lost 3 bases, and 4 bases had no gene match. The CDR3 has 12 amino acids. The CDR3 region is CASSLETGVAFF. DNA for the CDR3: TGTGCCAGCAGCTTGGAGACAGGGGTAGCTTTCTTT.

This rearrangement joins TRBV7-2 to TRBJ2-3, with 7 bases identical to TRBD2. Germline V CDR1 and CDR2: SGHTA, FQGNSA. The CDR3 sequence is 15 residues long. V trimming: 4 bases; J trimming: 2 bases; junction bases outside the gene matches: 6. The CDR3 here is CASSSGLPYTDTQYF. The DNA for the CDR3 is TGTGCCAGCAGCTCGGGACTACCATACACAGATACGCAGTATTTT.

The gene calls are TRBV6-5 and TRBJ1-2; no firm D call. CDR1 is MNHEY and CDR2 is SVGAGI in the germline V gene. Between the trimmed V and J ends, which lost 0 bases and 1 base, there was a span of 9 bases. The CDR3 loop spans 15 amino acids. The CDR3 DNA reads as TGTGCCAGCAGTTACTCCGGGGATATTAACTATGGCTACACCTTC. It translates to CASSYSGDINYGYTF.

The chain combines TRBV20-1 with TRBJ2-2, with D possibly TRBD1 on 5 matching bases. The CDR3 consists of 15 residues. The germline V gene has CDR1 DFQATT and CDR2 SNEGSKA (reference sequence). The V end lost 6 bases, the J end lost 1 base, and 15 bases lay between the germline ends. The CDR3 is CSAHRQSMNTGELFF. The CDR3 coding sequence is TGCAGTGCACATAGACAGAGCATGAACACCGGGGAGCTGTTTTTT.

V usage is TRBV10-1 and J usage is TRBJ2-5; D unresolved. The CDR3 is 13 residues long. Germline V lookup: CDR1 WNHNN, CDR2 SYGVQD (reference sequence). Trimming stripped 7 bases from V and 6 bases from J, with 15 bases between. The CDR3, as DNA: TGCGCCAGCAAGGTCAAACGAAGGCAGACCCAGTACTTC. Its protein product is CASKVKRRQTQYF.

This clonotype was observed a single time. The chain employs TRBV11-3 and TRBJ2-7, with D possibly TRBD1 on 6 matching bases. The CDR3 sequence is 13 residues long. V was cut by 2 bases and J by 3 bases, with 8 bases left in between. From germline, CDR1 is SGHNT and CDR2 YENEEA. CDR3 nucleotide sequence: TGTGCCAGCAGCTTACACAGGGACTACGAGCAGTACTTC. The encoded protein is CASSLHRDYEQYF.

The chain links TRBV24-1 to TRBJ2-2, with 8 bases that match TRBD2. Germline V gives CDR1 KGHDR, CDR2 SFDVKD. The CDR3 has 15 residues. V was pared by 4 bases and J by 1 base, with 1 base of the junction left unmatched. This CDR3 reads CATSERGENTGELFF. The CDR3 nucleotides are TGTGCCACCAGTGAGCGGGGGGAGAACACCGGGGAGCTGTTTTTT.